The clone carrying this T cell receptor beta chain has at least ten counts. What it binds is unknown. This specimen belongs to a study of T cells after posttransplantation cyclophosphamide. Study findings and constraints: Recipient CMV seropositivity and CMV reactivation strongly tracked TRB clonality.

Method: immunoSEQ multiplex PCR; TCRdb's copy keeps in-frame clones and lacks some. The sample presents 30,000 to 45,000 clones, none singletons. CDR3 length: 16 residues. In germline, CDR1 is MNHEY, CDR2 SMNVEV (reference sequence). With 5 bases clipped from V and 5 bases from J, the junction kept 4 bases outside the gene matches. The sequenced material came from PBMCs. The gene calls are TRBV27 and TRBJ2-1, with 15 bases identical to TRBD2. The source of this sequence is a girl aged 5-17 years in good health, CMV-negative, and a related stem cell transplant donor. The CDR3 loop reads CASSGWTSGGDNEQFF. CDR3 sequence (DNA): TGTGCCAGCAGTGGATGGACTAGCGGGGGGGACAATGAGCAGTTCTTC.